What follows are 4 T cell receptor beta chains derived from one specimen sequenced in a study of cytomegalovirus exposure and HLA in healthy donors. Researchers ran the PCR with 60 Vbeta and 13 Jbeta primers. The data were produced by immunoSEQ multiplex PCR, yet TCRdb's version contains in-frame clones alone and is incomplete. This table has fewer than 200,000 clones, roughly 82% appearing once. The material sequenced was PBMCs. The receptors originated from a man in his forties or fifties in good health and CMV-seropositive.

CDR3 sequence: CAVQGAGYGYTF. The DNA of the CDR3 is TGTGCCGTACAGGGGGCGGGCTATGGCTACACCTTC. The rearrangement links TRBV13 to TRBJ1-2; 9 bases line up with TRBD1. Germline trimming cut 11 bases from V and 4 bases from J; bases unmatched to any gene: 5. CDR3 length: 12 amino acids. Germline V gene sequence: CDR1 PRHDT, CDR2 FYEKMQ (reference sequence). Combining the CDR3 with reference TRBV13 and TRBJ1-2 gives the whole variable domain AAGVIQSPRHLIKEKRETATLKCYPIPRHDTVYWYQQGPGQDPQFLISFYEKMQSDKGSIPDRFSAQQFSDYHSELNMSSLELGDSALYFCAVQGAGYGYTFGSGTRLTVV.

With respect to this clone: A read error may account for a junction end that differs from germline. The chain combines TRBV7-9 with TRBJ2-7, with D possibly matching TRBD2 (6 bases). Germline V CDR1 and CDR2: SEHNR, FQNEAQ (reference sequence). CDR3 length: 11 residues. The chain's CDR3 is CSSSQGLEQYF. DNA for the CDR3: TGTTCCAGCAGCCAGGGACTTGAGCAGTACTTC. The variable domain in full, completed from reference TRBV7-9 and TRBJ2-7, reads DTGVSQNPRHKITKRGQNVTFRCDPISEHNRLYWYRQTLGQGPEFLTYFQNEAQLEKSRLLSDRFSAERPKGSFSTLEIQRTEQGDSAMYLCSSSQGLEQYFGPGTRLTVT.

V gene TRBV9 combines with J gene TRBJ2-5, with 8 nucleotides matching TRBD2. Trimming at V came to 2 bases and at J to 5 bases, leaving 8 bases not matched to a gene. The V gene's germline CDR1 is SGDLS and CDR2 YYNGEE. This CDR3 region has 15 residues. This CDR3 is CASSVGSGDVETQYF. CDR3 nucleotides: TGTGCCAGCAGCGTCGGTAGCGGGGACGTGGAGACCCAGTACTTC.

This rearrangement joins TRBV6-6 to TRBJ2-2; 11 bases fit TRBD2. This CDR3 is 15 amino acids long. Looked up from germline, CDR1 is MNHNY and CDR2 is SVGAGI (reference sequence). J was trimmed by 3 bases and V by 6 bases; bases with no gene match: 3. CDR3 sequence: CASRLGLADTGELFF. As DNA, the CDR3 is TGTGCCAGCAGACTGGGACTAGCGGACACCGGGGAGCTGTTTTTT.